This TCR beta chain stems from a study of monozygotic twins with cystic fibrosis. As for the study in general: Roughly 3 micrograms of fragmented DNA underwent around 16 PCR cycles for library preparation.

Sequencing used immunoSEQ multiplex PCR; TCRdb keeps in-frame clones, though not all of them. The sample records 35,000 or so clones, approximately 84% being singletons. Study results and caveats: In 13 of 16 pairs, V gene usage was closest to the co-twin's. Median Simpson clonality of approximately 0.0091 suggested naive T cells predominated.

Details on this clone: What it binds is unknown.

This CDR3 comprises 17 residues. V was pared by 0 bases and J by 7 bases, with 18 bases between. Per germline, CDR1 LGHNA and CDR2 YNFKEQ. The rearrangement uses TRBV4-2 and TRBJ2-2, with D perhaps assigned TRBD1 or TRBD2 (6 bases each). This clonotype was obtained from a girl aged 2 to 9 with cystic fibrosis. The sample comprised blood. The CDR3 loop reads CASSQDRERGVVGELFF. CDR3 bases: TGTGCCAGCAGCCAAGATAGGGAAAGGGGGGTTGTCGGGGAGCTGTTTTTT.